This T cell receptor beta chain is drawn from a study of blood T cell repertoires in COVID-19. Method: immunoSEQ multiplex PCR; TCRdb's copy keeps in-frame clones and lacks some. The sample carries about 400,000 clones, just under 90% recorded once. Participant reports of clinical history set cohort assignment. Donors in Cohort 3 counted as recovered after two negative PCRs, clearance, or symptom resolution. This CDR3 spans 15 amino acids. V dropped 5 bases and J dropped 3; count of bases not matched to a gene: 5. Germline V gives CDR1 SNHLY, CDR2 FYNNEI. The source material was PBMCs or T cells enriched from blood (not recorded which). The rearrangement uses TRBV2 and TRBJ1-4; 8 nucleotides line up with TRBD1. This TCR was recovered from a woman aged 25 to 39 who had recovered from COVID-19. CDR3 coding DNA: TGTGCCAGCAGTTATACAGGGGGTCCTAATGAAAAACTGTTTTTT. Translated, it gives CASSYTGGPNEKLFF.